These 5 T cell receptor beta chains originate from one sample sequenced in a study of human T cells and chemical hapten exposure. Time point in this sample: patch test 3, about 24 weeks after DPC sensitization. Specified treatment: therapeutic diphenylcyclopropenone sensitization with weekly scalp DPC. TCRdb used MiXCR to reprocess the RACE reads, holding one entry per CDR3 protein. The sample lists over 65,000 distinct CDR3 sequences; more than 9.5% were seen once. This specimen consisted of whole blood, obtained in connection with sensitization to the hapten diphenylcyclopropenone (DPC). Receptor source: a woman aged 45 to 65 with alopecia areata. Some clones in this sample may be carry-over from other donors' samples.

The chain combines TRBV10-2 with TRBJ2-3, with D possibly TRBD1 on 5 matching bases. Trimming removed 8 bases from V and 0 bases from J, with 12 bases in between. This CDR3 has 14 amino acids. In germline, CDR1 is WSHSY, CDR2 SAAADI. The CDR3 sequence: CASLDRASTDTQYF. In DNA form, the CDR3 reads TGCGCCAGCCTAGACAGAGCTAGCACAGATACGCAGTATTTT.

This clonotype has a count of ten or more. The chain is built from TRBV7-2 and TRBJ2-5; a possible D gene is TRBD2 (6 bases). CDR3 length: 14 residues. The V end lost 3 bases, the J end lost 1 base, and 9 bases lay between the germline ends. Germline loops: CDR1 SGHTA, CDR2 FQGNSA. This CDR3 is CASSFRRGQETQYF. The CDR3, as DNA: TGTGCCAGCAGCTTTAGGCGGGGCCAAGAGACCCAGTACTTC.

The table lists this clonotype with a few counts. The gene calls are TRBV7-2 and TRBJ2-2; D is possibly TRBD1 or TRBD2 (5 bases each). The CDR3 runs 15 residues. The germline V gene has CDR1 SGHTA and CDR2 FQGNSA. Deletions cut 3 bases from V and 6 bases from J, with 14 bases between. The CDR3 sequence is CASSLWGSMPGELFF. The CDR3 DNA follows: TGTGCCAGCAGCTTGTGGGGGAGTATGCCCGGGGAGCTGTTTTTT.

This clonotype was found many times. The genes are TRBV7-2 and TRBJ2-2; D perhaps matches TRBD1 (6 bases). Germline loops: CDR1 SGHTA, CDR2 FQGNSA. V was trimmed by 4 bases and J by 7 bases, leaving 10 bases between them. This CDR3 is built from 13 residues. CDR3 sequence (DNA): TGTGCCAGCAGCTCGCAGGGGTTCGGGGAGCTGTTTTTT. Protein sequence: CASSSQGFGELFF.

This clonotype came up a few times. V and J are TRBV11-2 and TRBJ1-1; D not resolved. The CDR3 extends over 11 amino acids. Deletions cut 7 bases from V and 5 bases from J, with 8 bases between. The germline gives CDR1 SGHAT, CDR2 FQNNGV. The CDR3 sequence: CASIHGTEAFF. In nucleotides, the CDR3 is TGTGCCAGCATTCACGGGACTGAAGCTTTCTTT.